What follows is one T cell receptor beta chain and its context. What it binds is not known. The naive CD8 population came from CD45RO-negative cells selected for CCR7, without terminally differentiated effector memory CD45RA+ cells. This sample was included in a study of shared clonotypes between healthy human individuals. At the level of the study: Sampling drew on donors who were a couple of women and a few men aged 18 to 49. Researchers assigned three CD4 naive, three CD4 memory, two CD8 naive and one CD8 memory plate to each donor. Study-level findings and limits: Clonotypes which were not shared had lower generation probabilities than clonotypes that all four donors shared.

Sorted-subset replicate PCRs used about 0.2 ug of genomic DNA. This amount corresponded to tens of thousands of T cell genomes. The table came from immunoSEQ multiplex PCR; TCRdb's copy has only in-frame clones and leaves some out. The sample holds some 2.1 million clones, over 85% seen once. The source is a man aged 18-30 years in good health. Some clones in this sample may be carry-over from other donors' samples. The sample taken for sequencing was naive CD8+ T cells from PBMCs.

The CDR3, as DNA: TGTGCCAGCAGCTCACGGACTAGCGGGATTATAGTTAATGAGCAGTTCTTC. This codes for CASSSRTSGIIVNEQFF. The chain recombines TRBV7-2 with TRBJ2-1, with TRBD2 matching 12 bases. The V gene's germline CDR1 is SGHTA and CDR2 FQGNSA. This CDR3 has 17 amino acids. The V gene end was trimmed by 4 bases and the J gene end by 7 bases; junction bases not matched to a gene: 11.